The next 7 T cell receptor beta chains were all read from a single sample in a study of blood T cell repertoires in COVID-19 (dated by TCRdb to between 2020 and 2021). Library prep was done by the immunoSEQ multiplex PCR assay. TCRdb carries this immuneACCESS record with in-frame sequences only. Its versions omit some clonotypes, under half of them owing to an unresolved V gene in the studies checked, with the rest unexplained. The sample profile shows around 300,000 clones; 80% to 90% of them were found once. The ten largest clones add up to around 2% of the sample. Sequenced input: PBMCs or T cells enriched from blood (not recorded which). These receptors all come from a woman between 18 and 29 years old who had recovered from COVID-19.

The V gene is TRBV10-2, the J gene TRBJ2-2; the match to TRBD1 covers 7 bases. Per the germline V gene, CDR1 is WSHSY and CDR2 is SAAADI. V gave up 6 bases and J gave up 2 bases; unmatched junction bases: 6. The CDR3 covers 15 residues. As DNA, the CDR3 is TGCGCCAGCAGAAAAAACAGGGGCAACACCGGGGAGCTGTTTTTT. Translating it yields CASRKNRGNTGELFF.

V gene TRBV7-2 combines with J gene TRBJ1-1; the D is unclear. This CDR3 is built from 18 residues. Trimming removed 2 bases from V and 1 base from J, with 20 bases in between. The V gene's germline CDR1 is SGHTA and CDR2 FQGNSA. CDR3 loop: CASSLTEGTRNRNTEAFF. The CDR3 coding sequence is TGTGCCAGCAGCTTAACGGAGGGCACGAGAAATAGGAACACTGAAGCTTTCTTT.

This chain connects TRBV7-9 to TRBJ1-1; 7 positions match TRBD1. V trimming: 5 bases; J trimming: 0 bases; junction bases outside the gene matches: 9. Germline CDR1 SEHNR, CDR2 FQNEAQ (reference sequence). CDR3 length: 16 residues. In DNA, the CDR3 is TGTGCCAGCAGCCCGATGGGACAGAGTATGAACACTGAAGCTTTCTTT. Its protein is CASSPMGQSMNTEAFF.

The CDR3 coding sequence is TGTGCCAGCAGCCAAGAATATGCAGTTGACGAGCAGTACTTC. Translation gives CASSQEYAVDEQYF. The chain is built from TRBV4-2 and TRBJ2-7; D gene unclear. From germline, CDR1 is LGHNA and CDR2 YNFKEQ. This CDR3 contains 14 residues. V lost 0 bases and J 5 bases, leaving 11 bases between the germline ends.

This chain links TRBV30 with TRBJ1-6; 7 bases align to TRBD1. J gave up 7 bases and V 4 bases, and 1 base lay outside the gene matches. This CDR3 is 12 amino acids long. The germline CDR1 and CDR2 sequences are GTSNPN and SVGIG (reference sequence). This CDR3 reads CAWTGGNSPLHF. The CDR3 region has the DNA TGTGCCTGGACAGGGGGGAATTCACCCCTCCACTTT.

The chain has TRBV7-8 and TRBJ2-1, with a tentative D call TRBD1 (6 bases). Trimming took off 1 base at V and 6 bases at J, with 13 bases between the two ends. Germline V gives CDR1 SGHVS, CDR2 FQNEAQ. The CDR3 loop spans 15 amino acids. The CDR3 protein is CASSLGTGYFNEQFF. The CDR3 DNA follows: TGTGCCAGCAGCTTAGGTACAGGGTACTTCAATGAGCAGTTCTTC.

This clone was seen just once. CDR3 region: CASSPRRQGGYGYTF. The CDR3 DNA reads as TGTGCCAGCAGCCCGAGAAGACAGGGAGGCTATGGCTACACCTTC. The rearrangement uses TRBV13 and TRBJ1-2; 7 bases are a match to TRBD1. V trimming: 5 bases; J trimming: 4 bases; junction bases outside the gene matches: 10. Germline values: CDR1 PRHDT, CDR2 FYEKMQ (reference sequence). This CDR3 spans 15 amino acids.